This entry is about one TCR beta chain. The CDR3 contains 14 residues. Per germline, CDR1 SGHNT and CDR2 YENEEA. The V gene end was trimmed by 5 bases and the J gene end by 12 bases; junction bases not matched to a gene: 13. Original data processing: Estimates of nucleated cell counts were drawn from the amplification of reference gene primers. This table comes from immunoSEQ multiplex PCR, and its TCRdb copy is limited to in-frame clones, with some not included. That table gives V, J and clone size, and the DNA gave D and trimming. The data show around 140,000 clones, 84% seen once. The sample originates from a study of blood T cell repertoires in COVID-19. Overall study: Collection of acute and convalescent COVID-19 samples took place in the United States, Italy and Spain.

Seattle's enrolled individuals joined amid active infection and were then monitored longitudinally. The rearrangement links TRBV11-3 to TRBJ2-1, with TRBD1 identical over 7 bases. This clonotype originated in a man aged 25-45 years with COVID-19, enrolled during active disease. Sample: peripheral blood. In nucleotides, the CDR3 is TGTGCCAGCAGCCACAGCCAAGGGGGCGAAAGGCAGTTCTTC. Translating it yields CASSHSQGGERQFF.